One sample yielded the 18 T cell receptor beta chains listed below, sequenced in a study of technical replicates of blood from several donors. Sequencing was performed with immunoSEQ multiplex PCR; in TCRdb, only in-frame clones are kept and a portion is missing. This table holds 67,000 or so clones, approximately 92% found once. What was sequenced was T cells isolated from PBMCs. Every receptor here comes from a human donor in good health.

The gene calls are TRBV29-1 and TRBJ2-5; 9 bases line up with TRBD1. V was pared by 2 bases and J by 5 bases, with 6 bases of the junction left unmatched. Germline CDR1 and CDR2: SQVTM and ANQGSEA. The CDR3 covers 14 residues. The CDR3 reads CSVEPGQGWETQYF. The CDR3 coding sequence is TGCAGCGTTGAACCGGGACAGGGCTGGGAGACCCAGTACTTC.

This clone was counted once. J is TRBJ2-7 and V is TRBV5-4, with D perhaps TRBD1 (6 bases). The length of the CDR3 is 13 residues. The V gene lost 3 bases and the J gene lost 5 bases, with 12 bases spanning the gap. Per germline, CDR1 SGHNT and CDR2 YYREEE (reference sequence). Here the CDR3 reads CASSYTGIDEQYF. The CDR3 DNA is TGTGCCAGCAGCTATACAGGGATTGACGAGCAGTACTTC.

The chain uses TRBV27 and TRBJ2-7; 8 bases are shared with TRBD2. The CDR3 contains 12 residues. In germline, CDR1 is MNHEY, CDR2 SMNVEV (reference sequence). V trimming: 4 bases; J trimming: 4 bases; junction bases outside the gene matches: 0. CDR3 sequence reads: CASSSGGYEQYF. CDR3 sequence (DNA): TGTGCCAGCAGTTCGGGAGGGTACGAGCAGTACTTC.

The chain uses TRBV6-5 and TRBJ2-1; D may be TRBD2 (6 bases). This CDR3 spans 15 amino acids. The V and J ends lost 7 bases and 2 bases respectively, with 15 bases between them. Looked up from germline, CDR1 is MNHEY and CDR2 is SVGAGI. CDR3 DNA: TGTGCCAGCACCCCCCTGCGGGGTGCCTACAATGAGCAGTTCTTC. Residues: CASTPLRGAYNEQFF.

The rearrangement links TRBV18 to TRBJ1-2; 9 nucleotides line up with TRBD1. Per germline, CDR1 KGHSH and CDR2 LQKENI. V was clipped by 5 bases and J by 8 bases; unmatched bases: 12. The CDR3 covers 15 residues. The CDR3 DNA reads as TGTGCCAGCTCAACACAGGGGGCGCAACTCGGGGGCTACACCTTC. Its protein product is CASSTQGAQLGGYTF.

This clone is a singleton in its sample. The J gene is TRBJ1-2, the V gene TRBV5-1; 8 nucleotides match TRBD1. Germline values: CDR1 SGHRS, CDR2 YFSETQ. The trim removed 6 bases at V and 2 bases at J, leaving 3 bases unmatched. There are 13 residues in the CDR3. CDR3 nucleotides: TGCGCCAGCAAGAGACAGGGGAACTATGGCTACACCTTC. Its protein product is CASKRQGNYGYTF.

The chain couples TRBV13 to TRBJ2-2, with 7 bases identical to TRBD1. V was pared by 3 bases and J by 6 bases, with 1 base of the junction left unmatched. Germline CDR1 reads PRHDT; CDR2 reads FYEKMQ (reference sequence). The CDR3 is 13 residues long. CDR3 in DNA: TGTGCCAGCAGCTTTCAGGGGGCCGGGGAGCTGTTTTTT. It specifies CASSFQGAGELFF. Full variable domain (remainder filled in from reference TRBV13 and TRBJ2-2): AAGVIQSPRHLIKEKRETATLKCYPIPRHDTVYWYQQGPGQDPQFLISFYEKMQSDKGSIPDRFSAQQFSDYHSELNMSSLELGDSALYFCASSFQGAGELFFGEGSRLTVL.

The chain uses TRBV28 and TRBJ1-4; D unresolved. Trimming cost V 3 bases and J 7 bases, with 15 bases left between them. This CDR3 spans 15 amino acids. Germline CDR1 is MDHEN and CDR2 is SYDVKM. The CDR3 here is CASSFVGKRSEKLFF. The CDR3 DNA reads TGTGCCAGCAGTTTCGTTGGTAAGCGGTCTGAAAAACTGTTTTTT.

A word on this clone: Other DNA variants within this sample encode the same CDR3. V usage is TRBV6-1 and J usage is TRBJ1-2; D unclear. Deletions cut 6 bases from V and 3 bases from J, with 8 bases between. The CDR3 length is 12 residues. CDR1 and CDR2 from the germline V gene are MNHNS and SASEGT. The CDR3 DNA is TGTGCCAGCAGGACCGGGGACTATGGCTACACCTTC. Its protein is CASRTGDYGYTF.

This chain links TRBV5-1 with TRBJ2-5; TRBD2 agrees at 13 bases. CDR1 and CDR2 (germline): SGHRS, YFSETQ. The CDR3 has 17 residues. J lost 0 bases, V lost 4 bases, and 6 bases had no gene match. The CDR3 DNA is TGCGCCAGCAGCGCGGGACTAGCGGGGCTCTACCAAGAGACCCAGTACTTC. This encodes CASSAGLAGLYQETQYF. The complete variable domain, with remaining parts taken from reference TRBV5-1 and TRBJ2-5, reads KAGVTQTPRYLIKTRGQQVTLSCSPISGHRSVSWYQQTPGQGLQFLFEYFSETQRNKGNFPGRFSGRQFSNSRSEMNVSTLELGDSALYLCASSAGLAGLYQETQYFGPGTRLLVL.

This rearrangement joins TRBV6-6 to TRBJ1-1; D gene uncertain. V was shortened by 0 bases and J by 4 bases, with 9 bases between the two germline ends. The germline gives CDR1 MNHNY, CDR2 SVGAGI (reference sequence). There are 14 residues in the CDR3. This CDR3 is CASSYSSGPTEAFF. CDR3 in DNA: TGTGCCAGCAGTTACTCGTCTGGGCCCACTGAAGCTTTCTTT.

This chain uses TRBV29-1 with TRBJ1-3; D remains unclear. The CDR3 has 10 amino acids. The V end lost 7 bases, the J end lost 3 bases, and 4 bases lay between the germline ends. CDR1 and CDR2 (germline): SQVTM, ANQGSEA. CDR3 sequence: CSAVGNTIYF. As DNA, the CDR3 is TGCAGCGCAGTTGGAAACACCATATATTTT.

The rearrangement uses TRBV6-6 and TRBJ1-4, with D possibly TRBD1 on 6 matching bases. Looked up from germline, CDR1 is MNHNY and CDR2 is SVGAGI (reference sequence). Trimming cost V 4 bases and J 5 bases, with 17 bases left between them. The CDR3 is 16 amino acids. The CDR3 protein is CASSSVMGAANEKLFF. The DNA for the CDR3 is TGTGCCAGCAGTTCCGTAATGGGGGCGGCGAATGAAAAACTGTTTTTT.

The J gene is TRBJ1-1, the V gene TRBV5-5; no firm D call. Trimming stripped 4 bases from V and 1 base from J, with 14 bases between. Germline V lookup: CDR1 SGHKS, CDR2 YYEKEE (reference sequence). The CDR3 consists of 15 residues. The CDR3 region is CASSIRHTGNTEAFF. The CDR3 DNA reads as TGTGCCAGCAGCATCCGACATACCGGGAACACTGAAGCTTTCTTT.

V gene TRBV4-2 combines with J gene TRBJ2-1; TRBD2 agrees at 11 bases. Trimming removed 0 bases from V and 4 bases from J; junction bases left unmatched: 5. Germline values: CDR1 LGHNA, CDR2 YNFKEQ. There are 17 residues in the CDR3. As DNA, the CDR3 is TGTGCCAGCAGCCAAGATGTAACTAGCGGGAGTTACAATGAGCAGTTCTTC. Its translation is CASSQDVTSGSYNEQFF.

The DNA of the CDR3 is TGTGCCAGTAGTATTTTGCCCATGACTCTTGCGGATCAGCCCCAGCATTTT. The encoded protein is CASSILPMTLADQPQHF. This chain joins TRBV19 and TRBJ1-5, with no clear D. The CDR3 runs to 17 residues. Germline CDR1 reads LNHDA; CDR2 reads SQIVND (reference sequence). Deletions cut 3 bases from V and 5 bases from J, with 20 bases between.

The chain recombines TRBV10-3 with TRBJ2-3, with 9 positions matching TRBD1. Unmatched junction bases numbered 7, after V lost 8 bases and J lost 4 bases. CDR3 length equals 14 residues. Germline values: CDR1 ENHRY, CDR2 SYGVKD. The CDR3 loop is CAIRTGEWADTQYF. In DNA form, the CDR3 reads TGTGCCATCCGGACAGGGGAGTGGGCAGATACGCAGTATTTT.

In DNA, the CDR3 is TGCGCCAGCAGCTTGGAAGGACTAGCGGTCCCCGGGAAGGATACGCAGTATTTT. Its protein product is CASSLEGLAVPGKDTQYF. The chain links TRBV5-1 to TRBJ2-3, with 10 bases aligning to TRBD2. J lost 6 bases, V lost 0 bases, and 13 bases had no gene match. CDR3 length: 18 amino acids. From germline, CDR1 is SGHRS and CDR2 YFSETQ.